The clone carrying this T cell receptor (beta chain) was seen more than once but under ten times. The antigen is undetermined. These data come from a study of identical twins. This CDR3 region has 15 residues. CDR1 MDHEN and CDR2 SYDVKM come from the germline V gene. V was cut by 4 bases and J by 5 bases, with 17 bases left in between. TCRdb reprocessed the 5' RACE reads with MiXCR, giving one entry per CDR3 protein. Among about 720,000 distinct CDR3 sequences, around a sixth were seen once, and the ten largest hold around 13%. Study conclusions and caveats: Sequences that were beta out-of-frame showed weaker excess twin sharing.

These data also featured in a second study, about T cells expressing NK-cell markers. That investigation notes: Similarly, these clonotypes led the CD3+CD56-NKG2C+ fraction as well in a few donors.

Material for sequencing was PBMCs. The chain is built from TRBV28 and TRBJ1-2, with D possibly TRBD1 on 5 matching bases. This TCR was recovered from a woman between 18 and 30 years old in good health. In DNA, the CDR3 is TGTGCCAGCAGTTCCTTGACCGGGGCCTGGTATGGCTACACCTTC. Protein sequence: CASSSLTGAWYGYTF.